This entry lists 6 T cell receptor beta chains sequenced from one sample in a study of control samples from healthy donors and cancer patients. Repertoires were generated with immunoSEQ multiplex PCR, while TCRdb's copy carries only in-frame clones and drops some. This table holds some 120,000 clones, more than 70% found once. The sample comprised blood. These TCRs come from a man aged 50 to 60 in good health.

The chain carries TRBV30 and TRBJ2-5; D is undetermined. V gave up 1 base and J gave up 0 bases, with 6 bases separating them. In germline, CDR1 is GTSNPN, CDR2 SVGIG (reference sequence). CDR3 length: 13 amino acids. The CDR3 DNA reads TGTGCCTGGAGTGCAGGATACCAAGAGACCCAGTACTTC. It yields the protein CAWSAGYQETQYF.

The gene calls are TRBV10-3 and TRBJ2-5; D may correspond to TRBD1 or TRBD2 (5 bases each). Germline CDR1 ENHRY, CDR2 SYGVKD. Trimming removed 10 bases from V and 2 bases from J, with 14 bases in between. This CDR3 spans 13 amino acids. CDR3 in DNA: TGTGCCACCACGGGGCCGCGACAAGAGACCCAGTACTTC. This encodes CATTGPRQETQYF.

The V gene is TRBV7-9, the J gene TRBJ1-1; D not resolved. The CDR3 spans 15 residues. The germline V gene has CDR1 SEHNR and CDR2 FQNEAQ (reference sequence). Trimming pared 0 bases from V and 5 bases from J, leaving 13 bases between. The chain's CDR3 is CASSLAKGFGTEAFF. For the CDR3, the DNA is TGTGCCAGCAGCTTAGCAAAGGGTTTCGGGACTGAAGCTTTCTTT.

This clone appeared a few times. This chain joins TRBV4-2 and TRBJ1-6, with D unresolved. CDR1 is LGHNA, CDR2 YNFKEQ, per germline. This CDR3 comprises 13 residues. With 0 bases removed from V and 7 bases from J, the gap between germline ends came to 4 bases. The CDR3 coding sequence is TGTGCCAGCAGCCAAGACAGGAATTCACCCCTCCACTTT. Translated, it gives CASSQDRNSPLHF.

This clone was observed a single time. V is TRBV7-2 and J is TRBJ2-1, with 7 bases matching TRBD2. This CDR3 is built from 14 residues. Germline CDR1 and CDR2: SGHTA and FQGNSA. V was pared by 2 bases and J by 9 bases, with 7 bases of the junction left unmatched. This chain's CDR3 is CASSLSGVEAEQFF. The CDR3 coding sequence is TGTGCCAGCAGCTTAAGCGGGGTCGAAGCTGAGCAGTTCTTC.

The chain has TRBV2 and TRBJ1-1; no clear D. Trimming pared 6 bases from V and 4 bases from J, leaving 18 bases between. The CDR3 loop spans 15 amino acids. Germline V gene lookup returns CDR1 SNHLY and CDR2 FYNNEI. For the CDR3, the DNA is TGTGCCAGCAGGTTCCGAGGGTCCGGGAGCACTGAAGCTTTCTTT. Translated, it gives CASRFRGSGSTEAFF.